One sample yielded the 28 T cell receptor beta chains listed below, sequenced in a study of blood T cell repertoires in COVID-19. The method was immunoSEQ multiplex PCR; TCRdb's version includes in-frame clones alone and lacks a portion of them. Counted here are roughly 310,000 clones, more than 75% occurring once; the ten biggest clones make up approximately 4%. The sample comprised peripheral blood. The receptors originated from a woman aged 45-60 years with active or convalescent COVID-19.

Turning to this clone: Other DNA sequences in this sample translate to the same CDR3. The rearrangement joins TRBV19 to TRBJ1-3; perhaps TRBD1 as D (6 bases). CDR3 length equals 14 residues. The V end lost 7 bases, the J end lost 1 base, and 11 bases lay between the germline ends. Germline V gene data show CDR1 as LNHDA and CDR2 as SQIVND (reference sequence). CDR3 sequence reads: CASTPGHSGNTIYF. The CDR3 DNA is TGTGCCAGTACCCCGGGACATTCTGGAAACACCATATATTTT.

This rearrangement joins TRBV28 to TRBJ1-1; 9 bases are a match to TRBD1. With V trimmed by 6 bases and J by 4 bases, 12 bases remained unmatched. Germline values: CDR1 MDHEN, CDR2 SYDVKM. The CDR3 extends over 16 amino acids. The CDR3 reads CASRLPTGGGITEAFF. DNA of the CDR3: TGTGCCAGCAGACTACCTACAGGGGGCGGAATCACTGAAGCTTTCTTT.

The sample holds one count of this clone. The chain links TRBV5-5 to TRBJ1-2; D uncertain. With 2 bases removed from V and 3 bases from J, the gap between germline ends came to 11 bases. The CDR3 has 14 amino acids. Germline V gives CDR1 SGHKS, CDR2 YYEKEE (reference sequence). The CDR3 is CASSFGEGYYGYTF. CDR3 nucleotide sequence: TGTGCCAGCAGCTTCGGCGAGGGCTACTATGGCTACACCTTC. The complete variable domain, with remaining parts taken from reference TRBV5-5 and TRBJ1-2, reads DAGVTQSPTHLIKTRGQQVTLRCSPISGHKSVSWYQQVLGQGPQFIFQYYEKEERGRGNFPDRFSARQFPNYSSELNVNALLLGDSALYLCASSFGEGYYGYTFGSGTRLTVV.

This clone occurred once. The chain carries TRBV11-1 and TRBJ1-1; D remains unclear. The CDR3 runs to 14 residues. The germline V gene encodes CDR1 SGHAT and CDR2 FQDESV (reference sequence). Trimming took 1 base from V and 2 from J, leaving 8 bases between them. CDR3 amino acids: CASSLGGINTEAFF. The CDR3 DNA follows: TGTGCCAGCAGCTTAGGCGGGATAAACACTGAAGCTTTCTTT.

The V and J genes are TRBV27 and TRBJ2-1; D perhaps matches TRBD2 (6 bases). Per germline, CDR1 MNHEY and CDR2 SMNVEV (reference sequence). This CDR3 has 13 residues. V lost 6 bases, J lost 3 bases, and 9 bases lay in between. DNA of the CDR3: TGTGCCAGCAGCGTGACTAGCTACAATGAGCAGTTCTTC. Translated: CASSVTSYNEQFF.

This sequence joins TRBV7-9 and TRBJ1-2, with 7 positions matching TRBD1. V lost 1 base, J lost 8 bases, and 4 bases stayed unmatched. The CDR3 is 13 residues long. The V gene's germline CDR1 is SEHNR and CDR2 FQNEAQ (reference sequence). Written as DNA, the CDR3 is TGTGCCAGCAGCTTAGACAGGGGACAAGGCTACACCTTC. Amino acids: CASSLDRGQGYTF.

The chain has TRBV7-2 and TRBJ2-3, with D possibly matching TRBD1 (5 bases). CDR3 length equals 16 residues. Germline assignment: CDR1 SGHTA and CDR2 FQGNSA. V was shortened by 1 base and J by 2 bases, with 13 bases between the two germline ends. CDR3 coding DNA: TGTGCCAGCAGCTTAGGCCAGGGCCCGCTCACAGATACGCAGTATTTT. This codes for CASSLGQGPLTDTQYF.

This clone came up once. This chain joins TRBV29-1 and TRBJ2-7, with D possibly being TRBD1 (5 bases). V lost 2 bases to trimming and J lost 1 base, with 9 bases between them. CDR1 SQVTM and CDR2 ANQGSEA come from the germline V gene. CDR3 length: 13 amino acids. The CDR3 DNA sequence: TGCAGCGTTGAATGGGGCGGATCCTACGAGCAGTACTTC. This encodes CSVEWGGSYEQYF.

In its sample, this clone was seen a few times. V gene TRBV6-5 combines with J gene TRBJ1-1, with 9 bases identical to TRBD1. The ends lost 6 bases at V and 7 bases at J; junction bases unmatched: 9. CDR1 MNHEY and CDR2 SVGAGI come from the germline V gene. CDR3 length: 14 amino acids. CDR3 sequence: CASRTGQGHGEAFF. In nucleotides, the CDR3 is TGTGCCAGCAGAACGGGACAGGGACATGGTGAAGCTTTCTTT.

The rearrangement joins TRBV7-3 to TRBJ2-5, with 7 nucleotides matching TRBD1. V dropped 4 bases and J dropped 4; count of bases not matched to a gene: 12. CDR1 is SGHTA and CDR2 is FQGTGA in the germline V gene. The CDR3 length is 16 residues. This chain's CDR3 is CASSSGQAPRIETQYF. In nucleotides, the CDR3 is TGTGCCAGCAGCTCCGGACAGGCTCCTAGGATAGAGACCCAGTACTTC.

The J gene is TRBJ1-5, the V gene TRBV5-6; D not certain. Germline V lookup: CDR1 SGHDT, CDR2 YYEEEE. V lost 0 bases and J 0 bases, leaving 7 bases between the germline ends. This CDR3 contains 15 residues. CDR3 loop: CASSLGFYSNQPQHF. CDR3 sequence (DNA): TGTGCCAGCAGCTTGGGCTTCTATAGCAATCAGCCCCAGCATTTT.

This chain links TRBV14 with TRBJ2-3; D is perhaps TRBD2 (5 bases). CDR3 length: 15 amino acids. Germline CDR1 reads SGHDN; CDR2 reads FVKESK. V gave up 5 bases and J gave up 6 bases, with 18 bases separating them. The CDR3 loop reads CASSGRNSIFDTQYF. DNA of the CDR3: TGTGCCAGCAGCGGGAGAAATAGCATATTCGATACGCAGTATTTT.

As DNA, the CDR3 is TGTGCCAGCAGCTTAAAGCAGGGGACAGACTACGAGCAGTACTTC. Its protein product is CASSLKQGTDYEQYF. The V and J genes are TRBV7-9 and TRBJ2-7, with TRBD1 identical over 7 bases. Trimming at V came to 2 bases and at J to 3 bases, leaving 7 bases not matched to a gene. There are 15 residues in the CDR3. The germline CDR1 and CDR2 sequences are SEHNR and FQNEAQ (reference sequence).

The rearrangement joins TRBV28 to TRBJ2-2, with D maybe TRBD1 (6 bases). The CDR3 sequence is 16 residues long. The V gene's germline CDR1 is MDHEN and CDR2 SYDVKM. V shed 7 bases and J shed 4 bases, with 19 bases lying between them. In nucleotides, the CDR3 is TGTGCCAGCACGAGGCATGGGGGCGCGATCACCGGGGAGCTGTTTTTT. Protein product: CASTRHGGAITGELFF.

CDR3 bases: TGCGCCAGCAGCCAAGAGGCGCAGGCCAACTCCTACGAGCAGTACTTC. Its translation is CASSQEAQANSYEQYF. V and J are TRBV4-3 and TRBJ2-7; D is unresolved. Germline V gene data show CDR1 as LGHNA and CDR2 as YSLEER. V was cut by 0 bases and J by 0 bases, with 12 bases left in between. The CDR3 runs to 16 residues.

The chain employs TRBV5-1 and TRBJ2-6, with unresolved D. Germline CDR1 is SGHRS and CDR2 is YFSETQ. The CDR3 runs 14 residues. V was shortened by 2 bases and J by 2 bases, with 5 bases between the two germline ends. For the CDR3, the DNA is TGCGCCAGCAGCTTATACACTGGGGCCAACGTCCTGACTTTC. Its translation: CASSLYTGANVLTF.

The V and J genes are TRBV6-5 and TRBJ1-2; the match to TRBD1 covers 7 bases. The CDR3 spans 14 residues. Per germline, CDR1 MNHEY and CDR2 SVGAGI. V dropped 2 bases and J dropped 5; count of bases not matched to a gene: 5. The CDR3, as DNA: TGTGCCAGCAGTTACCAGGGGGAAGGTTATGGCTACACCTTC. This gives the protein CASSYQGEGYGYTF.

The genes are TRBV2 and TRBJ1-5, with a weak D call TRBD1 (5 bases). The V gene lost 3 bases and the J gene lost 0 bases, with 6 bases spanning the gap. This CDR3 spans 14 amino acids. Per the germline V gene, CDR1 is SNHLY and CDR2 is FYNNEI. CDR3 in amino acids: CASSDRDSNQPQHF. CDR3 in DNA: TGTGCCAGCAGTGACAGGGATAGCAATCAGCCCCAGCATTTT.

This clone showed up just a few times. The chain uses TRBV6-2 or TRBV6-3 and TRBJ2-1; possible D gene TRBD2, 6 bases. The CDR3 totals 17 residues. Looked up from germline, CDR1 is MNHEY and CDR2 is SVGEGT. V lost 2 bases and J lost 5, with 19 bases in between. The CDR3 coding sequence is TGTGCCAGCAGTTACCTACCCTCGGGACTGGGCCACAATGAGCAGTTCTTC. It yields the protein CASSYLPSGLGHNEQFF.

This clone was seen a single time. The chain couples TRBV27 to TRBJ2-3; perhaps TRBD2 as D (6 bases). The germline CDR1 and CDR2 sequences are MNHEY and SMNVEV (reference sequence). This CDR3 contains 15 residues. Trimming removed 5 bases from V and 1 base from J, with 13 bases in between. The CDR3, as DNA: TGTGCCAGCAGTCCTCGCGGGACGGGCACAGATACGCAGTATTTT. Encoded protein: CASSPRGTGTDTQYF.

V is TRBV4-2 and J is TRBJ2-7; 13 bases match TRBD2. V shed 5 bases and J 7 bases; nucleotides not matched to a gene: 20. The CDR3 extends over 19 amino acids. Germline V CDR1 and CDR2: LGHNA, YNFKEQ. CDR3: CASSEGAGLAGSGGGEQYF. CDR3 bases: TGTGCCAGCAGCGAAGGGGCGGGACTAGCGGGGTCCGGAGGGGGAGAGCAGTACTTC.

The chain is built from TRBV10-3 and TRBJ1-2; 12 bases fit TRBD1. Trimming cost V 3 bases and J 5 bases; bases outside gene matches: 4. CDR1 is ENHRY, CDR2 SYGVKD, per germline. This CDR3 region has 15 residues. CDR3 region: CAISEPGQGAYGYTF. In nucleotides, the CDR3 is TGTGCCATCAGTGAACCGGGACAGGGGGCATATGGCTACACCTTC.

The genes are TRBV7-9 and TRBJ2-1; 7 nucleotides line up with TRBD1. The ends lost 4 bases at V and 12 bases at J; junction bases unmatched: 15. This CDR3 region has 15 residues. In germline, CDR1 is SEHNR, CDR2 FQNEAQ (reference sequence). The DNA for the CDR3 is TGTGCCAGCAGCTCACCCGGGACAGCCCAGACCGGGCAGTTCTTC. Amino acid sequence: CASSSPGTAQTGQFF.

This chain uses TRBV7-8 with TRBJ1-1, with D tentatively TRBD1 (5 bases). This CDR3 spans 15 amino acids. Germline V gene sequence: CDR1 SGHVS, CDR2 FQNEAQ. Trimming shortened V by 3 bases and J by 4 bases, and 15 bases separated the two germline ends. As DNA, the CDR3 is TGTGCCAGCAGCTTTCTTCTACCTGGGGCCACTGAAGCTTTCTTT. Amino acid sequence: CASSFLLPGATEAFF. Looking up the rest from reference TRBV7-8 and TRBJ1-1 gives the full variable domain: GAGVSQSPRYKVAKRGQDVALRCDPISGHVSLFWYQQALGQGPEFLTYFQNEAQLDKSGLPSDRFFAERPEGSVSTLKIQRTQQEDSAVYLCASSFLLPGATEAFFGQGTRLTVV.

This clone came up a few times. The chain combines TRBV7-9 with TRBJ2-5; 7 nucleotides align to TRBD1. The V gene's germline CDR1 is SEHNR and CDR2 FQNEAQ (reference sequence). This CDR3 contains 15 residues. V dropped 5 bases and J dropped 2; count of bases not matched to a gene: 8. In DNA, the CDR3 is TGTGCCAGCAGCCCGACAGGGTTAAATCAAGAGACCCAGTACTTC. Amino acid sequence: CASSPTGLNQETQYF.

In nucleotides, the CDR3 is TGTGCCAGCAGTTACGGCTTTTTGGGGACAGGGAATGAAAAACTGTTTTTT. It specifies CASSYGFLGTGNEKLFF. V and J are TRBV6-2 or TRBV6-3 and TRBJ1-4; 9 bases fit TRBD1. CDR3 length: 17 residues. Germline assignment: CDR1 MNHEY and CDR2 SVGEGT. J gave up 5 bases and V 2 bases, and 9 bases lay outside the gene matches.

This sequence joins TRBV4-1 and TRBJ1-4, with 7 nucleotides matching TRBD1. Germline V CDR1 and CDR2: MGHRA, YSYEKL. J lost 3 bases, V lost 2 bases, and 3 bases had no gene match. This CDR3 is built from 15 residues. CDR3 bases: TGCGCCAGCAGCCAAACAGGGGTCCCTAATGAAAAACTGTTTTTT. It specifies CASSQTGVPNEKLFF.

This chain uses TRBV6-4 with TRBJ2-2, with 10 bases identical to TRBD2. The germline gives CDR1 MRHNA, CDR2 SNTAGT. This CDR3 has 18 residues. V lost 8 bases to trimming and J lost 4 bases; unmatched junction nucleotides: 16. This chain's CDR3 is CASGVRASGSSGTGELFF. CDR3 DNA sequence: TGTGCCAGCGGAGTAAGGGCTAGCGGGAGTTCGGGCACCGGGGAGCTGTTTTTT.